This T cell receptor beta chain emerged from a study of shared clonotypes between healthy human individuals. The study's findings and limits: Large depth notwithstanding, sorted-subset sequencing proved incomplete by rarefaction. Larger richness was generally estimated for naive than memory subsets.

On sorted subsets, replicate PCRs used approximately 200 ng DNA, or some 27,000 T cell genomes. Generated by immunoSEQ multiplex PCR, the TCRdb table keeps only in-frame clones and is missing some. This table holds 600,000 to 800,000 clones, roughly 72% found once. Concerning this clone itself: Its antigen is unknown.

A CD45RA-negative memory subset and a CD45RA+ naive subset were separated from the CD4+ cells. V was pared by 0 bases and J by 0 bases, with 9 bases between. The CDR3 sequence is 16 residues long. Germline-derived CDR1 and CDR2 are SGHNT and YYREEE (reference sequence). The receptor's source is a woman aged 25 to 39 in good health. The material sequenced was memory CD4+ T cells sorted from blood. Subset described: CD45RA-negative fraction. The chain links TRBV5-4 to TRBJ2-2; a weak D match, TRBD2 (5 bases). CDR3 sequence: CASSLDGSANTGELFF. The CDR3 region has the DNA TGTGCCAGCAGCTTGGATGGGAGCGCGAACACCGGGGAGCTGTTTTTT. The variable domain in full, with the rest retrieved from reference TRBV5-4 and TRBJ2-2, is ETGVTQSPTHLIKTRGQQVTLRCSSQSGHNTVSWYQQALGQGPQFIFQYYREEENGRGNFPPRFSGLQFPNYSSELNVNALELDDSALYLCASSLDGSANTGELFFGEGSRLTVL.